This T cell receptor (beta chain) stems from a study of neurological immune-mediated disorders. TCRdb itself ran the 5' RACE reads through MiXCR, one entry per CDR3 protein. Here the sample spans 50,000 to 70,000 distinct CDR3 sequences, under 3% being singletons. This clonotype was detected ten times or more. V gave up 4 bases and J gave up 4 bases, with 6 bases separating them. Germline-derived CDR1 and CDR2 are SQVTM and ANQGSEA. The CDR3 totals 11 residues. What was sequenced was PBMCs. The gene calls are TRBV29-1 and TRBJ2-3, with D uncertain. The TCR comes from a man aged 45 to 65 with multiple sclerosis. CDR3 coding DNA: TGCAGCGTTGGCACGGCAGATACGCAGTATTTT. This gives the protein CSVGTADTQYF.